Shown below are 27 T cell receptor beta chains from a single sample sequenced in a study of blood T cell repertoires in COVID-19. TCRdb's table, derived via immunoSEQ multiplex PCR, lists solely in-frame clones and lacks some. The profile shows about 230,000 clones, about 85% of them singletons. The specimen sequenced was peripheral blood. These receptors came from a woman older than 75 with active or convalescent COVID-19.

V and J are TRBV6-6 and TRBJ1-5, with 7 bases identical to TRBD1. The ends lost 4 bases at V and 1 base at J; junction bases unmatched: 7. The CDR3 sequence is 16 residues long. The V gene's germline CDR1 is MNHNY and CDR2 SVGAGI (reference sequence). This CDR3 reads CASSSNRGGSNQPQHF. The DNA of the CDR3 is TGTGCCAGCAGTTCAAACAGGGGTGGGAGCAATCAGCCCCAGCATTTT.

The V gene is TRBV6-6, the J gene TRBJ2-1; 11 nucleotides agree with TRBD2. The CDR3 covers 16 residues. Germline-derived CDR1 and CDR2 are MNHNY and SVGAGI (reference sequence). J gave up 8 bases and V 0 bases, and 6 bases lay outside the gene matches. The CDR3 loop reads CASSYSLAGAGDEQFF. In DNA form, the CDR3 reads TGTGCCAGCAGTTACTCACTAGCGGGAGCGGGCGATGAGCAGTTCTTC.

The chain links TRBV7-9 to TRBJ1-4, with 7 bases that match TRBD1. Germline V gene lookup returns CDR1 SEHNR and CDR2 FQNEAQ (reference sequence). The J segment lost 7 bases and the V segment lost 5 bases, leaving 7 bases of the junction unmatched. The CDR3 contains 14 residues. The CDR3 DNA sequence: TGTGCCAGCAGCCCATCGGACAGGACTGAAAAACTGTTTTTT. This translates into CASSPSDRTEKLFF.

In DNA form, the CDR3 reads TGTGCCAGTAAGGAGGCAGGACCCTCCTCCTACGAGCAGTACTTC. Translation gives CASKEAGPSSYEQYF. This rearrangement joins TRBV6-5 to TRBJ2-7, with a weak D call TRBD2 (5 bases). Germline values: CDR1 MNHEY, CDR2 SVGAGI. V was pared by 9 bases and J by 0 bases, with 18 bases between. The CDR3 is 15 residues long.

This sequence joins TRBV18 and TRBJ1-1, with TRBD1 identical over 7 bases. The CDR3 sequence is 15 residues long. The J segment lost 0 bases and the V segment lost 5 bases, leaving 6 bases of the junction unmatched. The germline CDR1 and CDR2 sequences are KGHSH and LQKENI. The CDR3 nucleotides are TGTGCCAGCTCATCCGAACAGGGGTTGAACACTGAAGCTTTCTTT. It specifies CASSSEQGLNTEAFF.

CDR3 DNA: TGTGCCAGCAGCTTAGGTCTTCAGAGCGGGGGGGCCCCCCAAGAGACCCAGTACTTC. It encodes CASSLGLQSGGAPQETQYF. The chain employs TRBV7-2 and TRBJ2-5; 10 nucleotides match TRBD2. Germline CDR1 and CDR2: SGHTA and FQGNSA. V was clipped by 1 base and J by 1 base; unmatched bases: 12. The CDR3 runs 19 residues.

V and J are TRBV7-9 and TRBJ1-1; maybe TRBD1 (6 bases). Germline loops: CDR1 SEHNR, CDR2 FQNEAQ (reference sequence). The CDR3 runs 14 residues. V was pared by 5 bases and J by 0 bases, with 10 bases between. CDR3 sequence (DNA): TGTGCCAGCAGCCTGACAGGTATGAACACTGAAGCTTTCTTT. Protein product: CASSLTGMNTEAFF.

This rearrangement joins TRBV10-3 to TRBJ1-2, with TRBD1 identical over 9 bases. Germline CDR1 and CDR2: ENHRY and SYGVKD. J gave up 4 bases and V 3 bases, and 6 bases lay outside the gene matches. The CDR3 contains 15 residues. CDR3 in DNA: TGTGCCATCAGTGATCCCCAGACAGGGGGCTATGGCTACACCTTC. As protein: CAISDPQTGGYGYTF.

This sequence joins TRBV9 and TRBJ2-1, with D hard to call. The CDR3 runs to 13 residues. V lost 0 bases to trimming and J lost 10 bases, with 11 bases between them. Germline V CDR1 and CDR2: SGDLS, YYNGEE. CDR3 amino acids: CASSVEVLGEQFF. In nucleotides, the CDR3 is TGTGCCAGCAGCGTAGAGGTCCTGGGCGAGCAGTTCTTC. The entire variable domain, with the rest obtained from reference TRBV9 and TRBJ2-1, is as follows: DSGVTQTPKHLITATGQRVTLRCSPRSGDLSVYWYQQSLDQGLQFLIQYYNGEERAKGNILERFSAQQFPDLHSELNLSSLELGDSALYFCASSVEVLGEQFFGPGTRLTVL.

The V call is TRBV10-3, the J call TRBJ2-7, with TRBD1 matching over 7 bases. Trimming cost V 3 bases and J 3 bases; bases outside gene matches: 11. This CDR3 contains 16 residues. Germline V gene lookup returns CDR1 ENHRY and CDR2 SYGVKD. In DNA form, the CDR3 reads TGTGCCATCAGTGAAAAGGGGGCCCCCCAATTCTACGAGCAGTACTTC. This encodes CAISEKGAPQFYEQYF.

This CDR3 reads CASSPLNRGDQPQHF. CDR3 DNA: TGTGCCAGCAGTCCCCTCAACAGGGGTGATCAGCCCCAGCATTTT. The chain is built from TRBV27 and TRBJ1-5; 7 nucleotides agree with TRBD1. The CDR3 has 15 residues. The germline V gene has CDR1 MNHEY and CDR2 SMNVEV (reference sequence). Germline trimming cut 5 bases from V and 5 bases from J; bases unmatched to any gene: 9.

This clone was detected once. V and J are TRBV5-6 and TRBJ2-7; 7 positions match TRBD1. CDR1 is SGHDT, CDR2 YYEEEE, per germline. The CDR3 runs 14 residues. The J segment lost 1 base and the V segment lost 7 bases, leaving 8 bases of the junction unmatched. In nucleotides, the CDR3 is TGTGCCAGCCTGATCGGGACAGCGTCCTACGAGCAGTACTTC. The encoded protein is CASLIGTASYEQYF.

CDR3 in DNA: TGTGCCAGCAGTGGTATCAGGGGTGGAGGAAAACTGTTTTTT. Protein product: CASSGIRGGGKLFF. The chain is built from TRBV2 and TRBJ1-4; weak D call: TRBD1 (6 bases). Germline V lookup: CDR1 SNHLY, CDR2 FYNNEI. The CDR3 spans 14 residues. Trimming removed 4 bases from V and 10 bases from J, with 16 bases in between.

This chain joins TRBV6-5 and TRBJ2-2; a weak D match, TRBD1 (6 bases). Germline lookup yields CDR1 MNHEY and CDR2 SVGAGI. Trimming cost V 6 bases and J 4 bases, with 12 bases left between them. CDR3 length: 14 residues. CDR3 sequence reads: CASRISGATGELFF. The CDR3 nucleotides read TGTGCCAGCAGGATCTCAGGGGCCACCGGGGAGCTGTTTTTT.

The gene calls are TRBV24-1 and TRBJ2-1; 7 bases map to TRBD2. After removal of 3 bases from V and 5 bases from J, the junction contained 6 bases not matched to a gene. This CDR3 spans 15 amino acids. Germline-derived CDR1 and CDR2 are KGHDR and SFDVKD. CDR3 sequence reads: CATSDHSGTDNEQFF. CDR3 DNA sequence: TGTGCCACCAGTGATCACAGCGGGACCGACAATGAGCAGTTCTTC.

V is TRBV6-2 or TRBV6-3 and J is TRBJ2-3; a possible D gene is TRBD2 (7 bases). CDR1 MNHEY and CDR2 SVGEGT come from the germline V gene. This CDR3 spans 14 amino acids. Trimming took off 7 bases at V and 5 bases at J, with 16 bases between the two ends. CDR3 nucleotide sequence: TGTGCCAGCAACCCGGGGGGCGGGGGAGATACGCAGTATTTT. Residues: CASNPGGGGDTQYF.

The gene calls are TRBV4-3 and TRBJ1-2; D possibly corresponds to TRBD1 (5 bases). V shed 0 bases and J shed 8 bases, with 13 bases lying between them. Germline V gives CDR1 LGHNA, CDR2 YSLEER. The CDR3 runs 14 residues. CDR3 loop: CASSQDHRMEGYTF. CDR3 nucleotide sequence: TGCGCCAGCAGCCAAGATCACAGGATGGAAGGCTACACCTTC.

Concerning this clone: A much larger clone lies a single base off, so this may be a read error. This chain joins TRBV11-2 and TRBJ2-1; 7 bases match TRBD1. The CDR3 covers 13 residues. The ends lost 5 bases at V and 3 bases at J; junction bases unmatched: 1. CDR1 and CDR2 from the germline V gene are SGHAT and FQNNGV. The CDR3 region is CASSRDSYNEQFF. The CDR3 nucleotides are TGTGCCAGCAGCAGGGACAGCTACAATGAGCAGTTCTTC.

This chain links TRBV5-1 with TRBJ1-2; D gene ambiguous. Trimming removed 0 bases from V and 7 bases from J, with 10 bases in between. Germline assignment: CDR1 SGHRS and CDR2 YFSETQ. The CDR3 consists of 13 residues. CDR3 coding DNA: TGCGCCAGCAGCTTGGTTGTGGGAGGTGGCTACACCTTC. This encodes CASSLVVGGGYTF. Variable domain in full (rest from reference TRBV5-1 and TRBJ1-2): KAGVTQTPRYLIKTRGQQVTLSCSPISGHRSVSWYQQTPGQGLQFLFEYFSETQRNKGNFPGRFSGRQFSNSRSEMNVSTLELGDSALYLCASSLVVGGGYTFGSGTRLTVV.

The chain has TRBV7-6 and TRBJ2-1; D is ambiguous. In germline, CDR1 is SGHVS, CDR2 FNYEAQ. V lost 1 base to trimming and J lost 7 bases, with 23 bases between them. The CDR3 extends over 18 amino acids. The CDR3 DNA reads TGTGCCAGCAGCTTAGTTTCCGCCGGCCCCATCTCCAGGAATGAGCAGTTCTTC. Residues: CASSLVSAGPISRNEQFF.

This clone is a singleton in its sample. The chain couples TRBV7-8 to TRBJ1-5; D possibly corresponds to TRBD1 (6 bases). Germline lookup yields CDR1 SGHVS and CDR2 FQNEAQ. This CDR3 is 16 amino acids long. V was pared by 5 bases and J by 3 bases, with 17 bases between. The CDR3 sequence: CASSPDGGWDNQPQHF. CDR3 DNA sequence: TGTGCCAGCAGCCCAGATGGGGGCTGGGACAATCAGCCCCAGCATTTT.

This clone was recorded once. The genes are TRBV5-1 and TRBJ2-5; 11 nucleotides match TRBD2. CDR3 length: 16 amino acids. Germline CDR1 SGHRS, CDR2 YFSETQ. V shed 2 bases and J 4 bases; nucleotides not matched to a gene: 7. The CDR3 DNA sequence: TGCGCCAGCAGCTTAGGTAGCGGGGGGGCCGGAGAGACCCAGTACTTC. Translation gives CASSLGSGGAGETQYF.

The rearrangement links TRBV21-1 to TRBJ2-5; the table's D call, TRBD1, has no DNA check behind it. TRBV21-1 is deemed a pseudogene. The CDR3 covers 13 residues. This CDR3 is CASNYRGWETQYF. CDR3 nucleotides: TGTGCCAGCAACTACAGGGGGTGGGAGACCCAGTACTTC.

The chain links TRBV9 to TRBJ2-7; 7 positions agree with TRBD2. CDR1 is SGDLS, CDR2 YYNGEE, per germline. The CDR3 sequence is 17 residues long. Trimming at V came to 4 bases and at J to 1 base, leaving 14 bases not matched to a gene. The CDR3 nucleotides read TGTGCCAGCAGCCGAGAGTTAGGGCTAGCGGATTCCTACGAGCAGTACTTC. It specifies CASSRELGLADSYEQYF.

The J gene is TRBJ2-3, the V gene TRBV6-5; the D gene is possibly TRBD2 (5 bases). The CDR3 contains 15 residues. Germline lookup yields CDR1 MNHEY and CDR2 SVGAGI. V was cut by 0 bases and J by 5 bases, with 12 bases left in between. The CDR3 spells CASSYSGAGRDTQYF. CDR3 nucleotide sequence: TGTGCCAGCAGTTACTCGGGAGCAGGTAGAGATACGCAGTATTTT.

The genes are TRBV11-2 and TRBJ2-7; 9 bases align to TRBD1. The length of the CDR3 is 14 residues. V trimming: 4 bases; J trimming: 6 bases; junction bases outside the gene matches: 7. Per germline, CDR1 SGHAT and CDR2 FQNNGV. Here the CDR3 DNA reads TGTGCCAGCAGCTGGACAGGGGTCCCCTCCGAGCAGTACTTC. It encodes CASSWTGVPSEQYF. Full variable domain (rest looked up from reference TRBV11-2 and TRBJ2-7): EAGVAQSPRYKIIEKRQSVAFWCNPISGHATLYWYQQILGQGPKLLIQFQNNGVVDDSQLPKDRFSAERLKGVDSTLKIQPAKLEDSAVYLCASSWTGVPSEQYFGPGTRLTVT.

A word on this clone: The junction and the germline gene differ at one end; a read error may be behind it. V is TRBV7-7 and J is TRBJ1-5, with D possibly matching TRBD1 (6 bases). The CDR3 is 13 residues long. Per the germline V gene, CDR1 is SSHAT and CDR2 is FNYEAQ (reference sequence). The CDR3 DNA reads as TGTGCTAGCACGATTGGGGGCCGACTGCCCCAGCATTTT. Amino acid sequence: CASTIGGRLPQHF.